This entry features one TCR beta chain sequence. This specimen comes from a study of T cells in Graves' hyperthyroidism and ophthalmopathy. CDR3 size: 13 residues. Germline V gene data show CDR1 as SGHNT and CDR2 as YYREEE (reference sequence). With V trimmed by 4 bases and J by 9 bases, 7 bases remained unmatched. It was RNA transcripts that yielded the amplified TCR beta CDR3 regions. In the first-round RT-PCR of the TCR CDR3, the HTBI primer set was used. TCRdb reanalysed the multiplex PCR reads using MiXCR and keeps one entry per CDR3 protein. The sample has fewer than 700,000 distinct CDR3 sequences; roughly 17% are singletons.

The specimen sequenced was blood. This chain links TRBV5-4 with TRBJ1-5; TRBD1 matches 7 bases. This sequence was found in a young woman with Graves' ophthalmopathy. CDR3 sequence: CASSIDREPPQHF. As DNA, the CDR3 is TGTGCCAGCAGCATCGACAGGGAACCGCCCCAGCATTTT. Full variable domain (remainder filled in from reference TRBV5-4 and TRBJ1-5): ETGVTQSPTHLIKTRGQQVTLRCSSQSGHNTVSWYQQALGQGPQFIFQYYREEENGRGNFPPRFSGLQFPNYSSELNVNALELDDSALYLCASSIDREPPQHFGDGTRLSIL.